Reported below is one T cell receptor beta chain. The antigen it binds to is not known. Nothing much larger sits one base from this clone, and base qualities are not available. This entry belongs to a study of blood T cells in healthy people across ages (dated by TCRdb to the mid-2010s). With regard to the full study: Template switching captured roughly one uniquely barcoded TCR beta cDNA molecule per two T cells in model experiments. The study analyzed two additional independent replicas of 1 million unique cDNA reads from the same blood draw for two donors, one aged 18 to 30 and one aged 80 or older. The study measured age-related changes in TCR beta repertoire diversity using deep sequencing normalized with unique cDNA molecular identifiers. The donors were divided into four age groups: young (average 16 years), middle-aged (approximately 39), aged (approximately 64) and long-lived (roughly 88). To avoid experimental bias, donors of different ages were distributed randomly across sequencing lanes.

On the study overall, not on this receptor specifically: Since profiling was done on bulk unsorted PBMCs, naive and antigen-experienced compartments could not be conclusively compared. Donor CMV infection status was unknown, potentially confounding age-related changes in expanded clonotypes. Compared with the aged group, the long-lived group had more naive CD4+ T cells, fewer expanded clones and increased TCR diversity, suggesting age selection. As age increased, observed TCR beta diversity per million T cells dropped in a roughly linear way, and a significant reduction was already evident by age about 40. Observed TCR beta diversity correlated strongly with the percentage of naive T cells measured by flow cytometry. Total diversity estimates from one million sequenced T cells were considered lower bounds and underestimates.

V was cut back by 4 bases and J by 5 bases, leaving a gap of 12 bases between them. As encoded in the germline V gene, CDR1 is SGHRS while CDR2 is YFSETQ. The CDR3, from cysteine to phenylalanine, totals 13 residues. The sequence is cut down to CDR3 DNA, 39 bases in frame from base 1. Libraries were constructed by 5' RACE. Sequencing was carried out with an Illumina HiSeq 2500. A second PCR of about 6 to 12 cycles was run with a J-beta primer mix and a sample-barcoded 5' primer. A template-switch 5' adaptor carrying 12 random nucleotides introduced a unique molecular identifier onto each TCR beta cDNA molecule. Each sample yielded at least 3 million CDR3-containing paired-end reads. All of the RNA was converted into first-strand cDNA using the Mint cDNA synthesis kit, with a TRBC-specific oligonucleotide serving as the primer. Following uracil-DNA glycosylase treatment, a first 18-cycle PCR with universal primers M1SS and BC2_uni_R was performed on all cDNA. The study's processing was this. For normalization, 1 million high-quality reads were randomly selected from each sample, with every read carrying a distinct molecular identifier. Reads with shared molecular identifiers were discarded instead of being binned into consensus sequences. CDR3 identification, clonotype clustering and error correction used MiTCR with a Q25 quality threshold and the strictest error-elimination algorithm. Lower-bound total TCR beta diversity was estimated with a nonparametric unseen species model using Euler transformation. TCRdb reprocessing: public reads trimmed at Q25 with fastp, clones called with MiXCR, in-frame beta chains kept. Rows matching on CDR3 protein sequence are summarized as one entry with the most common DNA and genes. In this record, the V and J calls reflect TCRdb's handling and not the investigators' own analysis. In all, the sample holds about 640,000 distinct CDR3 sequences, and under 70% of those were seen once. The ten largest clones capture over 30% of the sample.

Donors were 35 to 40 systemically healthy Caucasian individuals from Russia aged 6 to 90 years. Each donor gave 8 to 10 milliliters of peripheral blood, drawn into EDTA-treated Vacutainer tubes. Ficoll-Paque density-gradient centrifugation was used to isolate PBMCs, with at least 6.5 million per sample. Trizol reagent was used to extract total RNA from PBMCs, with at least 5 micrograms per sample. The percentages of naive CD45RAhigh/CD27high T cells were determined by flow cytometry on a PBMC aliquot from every donor. The TCR comes from a man between 60 and 70 years old in good health. The sequenced sample was blood. Recombination linked TRBV5-1 to TRBJ1-1; TRBD1 is a possible D gene, resting on 5 matching bases. The DNA sequence follows: TGCGCCAGCAGCCCCGGGGCCGGGACTGAAGCTTTCTTT. This translates into CASSPGAGTEAFF.